A selection of T cell receptor beta chains follows, all from one sample in a study of shared clonotypes between healthy human individuals. Clones were sequenced by immunoSEQ multiplex PCR, and TCRdb holds only the in-frame ones, with some missing. There are 780,000 or so clones in the sample; roughly 72% occur only once, and approximately 2% lies in the top ten. The sequenced sample consisted of memory CD4+ T cells sorted from blood. Receptors were obtained from a woman between 25 and 40 years old in good health. CDR3s include the opening cysteine and the closing phenylalanine or tryptophan. Each record gives: CDR3 protein, CDR3 DNA, J gene, V gene, D gene, clone size, CDR3 length. The D gene is left open where the match is weak. Clone size appears in some rows only: once, few, many, or a class for an expanded clone.

CDR3: CASSSRPDTEAFF; DNA: TGTGCCAGCAGTTCTAGACCGGACACTGAAGCTTTCTTT; J: TRBJ1-1; V: TRBV11-2; D: -; size: few; length: 13
CDR3: CASSQTGTGENEQYF; DNA: TGTGCCAGCAGCCAAACCGGGACAGGGGAGAACGAGCAGTACTTC; J: TRBJ2-7; V: TRBV4-2; D: TRBD1; size: -; length: 15
CDR3: CASSTTGTGGTEQFF; DNA: TGTGCCAGCAGCACCACCGGGACAGGGGGGACAGAGCAGTTCTTC; J: TRBJ2-1; V: TRBV11-2; D: TRBD1; size: -; length: 15
CDR3: CASSAEGQEFYEQYF; DNA: TGTGCCAGCAGCGCTGAGGGACAGGAGTTCTACGAGCAGTACTTC; J: TRBJ2-7; V: TRBV25-1; D: TRBD1; size: -; length: 15
CDR3: CAWSVPWGRPTYEQYF; DNA: TGTGCCTGGAGTGTACCTTGGGGCAGACCCACCTACGAGCAGTACTTC; J: TRBJ2-7; V: TRBV30; D: -; size: -; length: 16
CDR3: CASSLGQAFSGNTIYF; DNA: TGTGCCAGCAGCCTTGGACAGGCCTTCTCTGGAAACACCATATATTTT; J: TRBJ1-3; V: TRBV2; D: TRBD1; size: -; length: 16
CDR3: CASSSDRTGGPTEAFF; DNA: TGTGCCAGCAGTTCAGACCGGACAGGGGGGCCCACTGAAGCTTTCTTT; J: TRBJ1-1; V: TRBV6-6; D: TRBD1; size: -; length: 16
CDR3: CASSLVLAGGQETQYF; DNA: TGCGCCAGCAGCCTCGTGCTAGCGGGAGGGCAAGAGACCCAGTACTTC; J: TRBJ2-5; V: TRBV5-1; D: TRBD2; size: -; length: 16
CDR3: CATSRGGTDTQYF; DNA: TGTGCCACCAGCAGAGGGGGGACAGATACGCAGTATTTT; J: TRBJ2-3; V: TRBV15; D: -; size: -; length: 13
CDR3: CASSQDREGAAGNTIYF; DNA: TGCGCCAGCAGCCAAGATCGTGAGGGGGCGGCTGGAAACACCATATATTTT; J: TRBJ1-3; V: TRBV4-1; D: TRBD1; size: -; length: 17
CDR3: CASSLGVRGPQYEQYF; DNA: TGTGCCAGCAGCTTAGGAGTCAGAGGGCCCCAATACGAGCAGTACTTC; J: TRBJ2-7; V: TRBV7-2; D: -; size: -; length: 16
CDR3: CAIRGSTSGPTDTQYF; DNA: TGTGCCATCAGAGGGTCAACTAGCGGTCCCACAGATACGCAGTATTTT; J: TRBJ2-3; V: TRBV10-3; D: TRBD2; size: -; length: 16
CDR3: CASSSQGGTEAFF; DNA: TGTGCCAGCAGCTCACAGGGGGGGACTGAAGCTTTCTTT; J: TRBJ1-1; V: TRBV11-3; D: TRBD1; size: -; length: 13
CDR3: CASSRLGIGTSGIYNEQFF; DNA: TGTGCCAGCAGTCGATTGGGGATAGGGACTAGCGGGATCTACAATGAGCAGTTCTTC; J: TRBJ2-1; V: TRBV7-6; D: TRBD2; size: -; length: 19
CDR3: CASSPYRSAYEQYF; DNA: TGTGCCAGCAGTCCTTATCGGTCCGCCTACGAGCAGTACTTC; J: TRBJ2-7; V: TRBV6-5; D: -; size: few; length: 14
CDR3: CASSSGLAGLYNEQFF; DNA: TGTGCCAGCAGTTCGGGACTAGCGGGACTATACAATGAGCAGTTCTTC; J: TRBJ2-1; V: TRBV6-5; D: TRBD2; size: -; length: 16
CDR3: CASSPDGGRGEQYF; DNA: TGTGCCAGCTCACCAGACGGGGGTCGGGGAGAGCAGTACTTC; J: TRBJ2-7; V: TRBV18; D: -; size: few; length: 14
CDR3: CAWSASVTFGYTF; DNA: TGTGCCTGGAGTGCTAGTGTAACGTTTGGCTACACCTTC; J: TRBJ1-2; V: TRBV30; D: -; size: -; length: 13
CDR3: CASSSQRGTGDETQYF; DNA: TGCGCCAGCAGCTCCCAGAGGGGGACAGGGGATGAGACCCAGTACTTC; J: TRBJ2-5; V: TRBV5-1; D: TRBD1; size: few; length: 16
CDR3: CASSLVRGGREYGELFF; DNA: TGTGCCAGCAGCTTAGTCAGGGGAGGGAGGGAATACGGGGAGCTGTTTTTT; J: TRBJ2-2; V: TRBV7-3; D: -; size: -; length: 17
CDR3: CSVRTTGTGELFF; DNA: TGCAGCGTCCGTACCACGGGGACCGGGGAGCTGTTTTTT; J: TRBJ2-2; V: TRBV29-1; D: -; size: -; length: 13
CDR3: CAISGSDSSYEQYF; DNA: TGTGCCATCAGTGGGAGCGATAGCTCCTACGAGCAGTACTTC; J: TRBJ2-7; V: TRBV10-3; D: -; size: -; length: 14
CDR3: CASSPRTSGGTGELFF; DNA: TGTGCCAGCAGCCCCAGGACTAGCGGAGGCACCGGGGAGCTGTTTTTT; J: TRBJ2-2; V: TRBV7-6; D: TRBD2; size: once; length: 16
CDR3: CASSPGSSLSTDTQYF; DNA: TGTGCCAGCAGCCCCGGGTCATCCCTTAGCACAGATACGCAGTATTTT; J: TRBJ2-3; V: TRBV5-4; D: -; size: -; length: 16
CDR3: CASNLDLAGELFF; DNA: TGTGCCAGCAACTTAGATCTCGCCGGGGAGCTGTTTTTT; J: TRBJ2-2; V: TRBV2; D: -; size: -; length: 13
CDR3: CASSKRTGEGTEAFF; DNA: TGTGCCAGTAGCAAAAGGACGGGGGAAGGCACTGAAGCTTTCTTT; J: TRBJ1-1; V: TRBV19; D: -; size: -; length: 15
CDR3: CASSQDGASGTPDTQYF; DNA: TGCGCCAGCAGCCAAGACGGGGCTAGCGGGACCCCCGATACGCAGTATTTT; J: TRBJ2-3; V: TRBV4-1; D: TRBD2; size: -; length: 17
CDR3: CSVEIGGGYNEQFF; DNA: TGCAGCGTTGAAATTGGCGGGGGCTACAATGAGCAGTTCTTC; J: TRBJ2-1; V: TRBV29-1; D: TRBD2; size: -; length: 14
CDR3: CASSQTGGGIKQYF; DNA: TGCGCCAGCAGCCAAACGGGCGGGGGAATCAAGCAGTACTTC; J: TRBJ2-7; V: TRBV4-1; D: TRBD2; size: -; length: 14
CDR3: CATIRDRGSMREFF; DNA: TGTGCCACCATCCGGGACAGGGGTTCAATGAGGGAGTTCTTC; J: TRBJ2-1; V: TRBV6-1; D: TRBD1; size: -; length: 14
CDR3: CASSLGGGDTIYF; DNA: TGTGCCAGCAGCTTAGGGGGTGGGGACACCATATATTTT; J: TRBJ1-3; V: TRBV7-3; D: -; size: -; length: 13
CDR3: CASSSPGLPWDEQYF; DNA: TGTGCCAGCAGCTCACCGGGACTACCCTGGGACGAGCAGTACTTC; J: TRBJ2-7; V: TRBV21-1; D: -; size: -; length: 15
CDR3: CASSTDSGEVPYNEQFF; DNA: TGTGCCAGCAGCACCGATAGCGGAGAGGTCCCCTACAATGAGCAGTTCTTC; J: TRBJ2-1; V: TRBV7-4; D: -; size: -; length: 17
CDR3: CASNEGERQPQHF; DNA: TGTGCCAGCAATGAGGGGGAGAGGCAGCCCCAGCATTTT; J: TRBJ1-5; V: TRBV2; D: -; size: once; length: 13
CDR3: CAWRRQGAYREQYF; DNA: TGTGCCTGGAGGAGACAGGGGGCTTACCGCGAGCAGTACTTC; J: TRBJ2-7; V: TRBV30; D: TRBD1; size: -; length: 14